The rows below give T cell receptor beta chains drawn from one sample of a study of blood T cell repertoires in COVID-19. Clones were sequenced by immunoSEQ multiplex PCR, and TCRdb holds only the in-frame ones, with some missing. The sample holds approximately 85,000 clones, about 81% seen once. Source material: peripheral blood. Every receptor here comes from a human donor in a cohort sampled during active COVID-19. Both conserved end residues are part of each CDR3. Fields, in order: V gene, D gene, clone size, J gene, CDR3 protein, CDR3 DNA. D genes are given only for firm matches. Size tells how often a clone was seen (once, few, many) or the class of an expanded clone, and some rows leave it out.

v_call: TRBV6-5; d_call: TRBD1; clone_size: -; j_call: TRBJ1-1; cdr3_aa: CASSYTGQGAEAFF; cdr3_nt: TGTGCCAGCAGTTACACGGGACAGGGAGCTGAAGCTTTCTTT
v_call: TRBV6-6; d_call: -; clone_size: -; j_call: TRBJ1-4; cdr3_aa: CASSSTVNEKLFF; cdr3_nt: TGTGCCAGCAGTTCGACAGTCAATGAAAAACTGTTTTTT
v_call: TRBV9; d_call: -; clone_size: -; j_call: TRBJ2-3; cdr3_aa: CASSVYLSGPSTDTQYF; cdr3_nt: TGTGCCAGCAGCGTATATCTCAGCGGGCCTAGCACAGATACGCAGTATTTT
v_call: TRBV28; d_call: TRBD2; clone_size: -; j_call: TRBJ2-1; cdr3_aa: CASSRGGPQGNEQFF; cdr3_nt: TGTGCCAGCAGCCGGGGGGGGCCCCAGGGAAATGAGCAGTTCTTC
v_call: TRBV3-1/TRBV3-2; d_call: -; clone_size: -; j_call: TRBJ1-5; cdr3_aa: CASSQGGYQPQHF; cdr3_nt: TGTGCCAGCAGCCAAGGAGGCTATCAGCCCCAGCATTTT
v_call: TRBV7-3; d_call: -; clone_size: many; j_call: TRBJ1-6; cdr3_aa: CASSLNTYSPLHF; cdr3_nt: TGTGCCAGCAGCTTAAATACATATTCACCCCTCCACTTT
v_call: TRBV27; d_call: -; clone_size: -; j_call: TRBJ2-7; cdr3_aa: CASSLSWQGHEQYF; cdr3_nt: TGTGCCAGCAGTTTATCTTGGCAGGGCCACGAGCAGTACTTC
v_call: TRBV19; d_call: -; clone_size: -; j_call: TRBJ2-4; cdr3_aa: CASSIGRGGKNIQYF; cdr3_nt: TGTGCCAGTAGTATCGGTAGGGGAGGCAAAAACATTCAGTACTTC
v_call: TRBV7-9; d_call: -; clone_size: -; j_call: TRBJ2-5; cdr3_aa: CASAAGRPERETQYF; cdr3_nt: TGTGCCAGCGCGGCGGGACGGCCGGAGAGAGAGACCCAGTACTTC
v_call: TRBV9; d_call: -; clone_size: -; j_call: TRBJ1-1; cdr3_aa: CASSVGRGSRVF; cdr3_nt: -
v_call: TRBV11-2; d_call: TRBD1; clone_size: -; j_call: TRBJ1-6; cdr3_aa: CASSLRQGDLPLHF; cdr3_nt: TGTGCCAGCAGCTTACGACAGGGAGATCTTCCCCTCCACTTT
v_call: TRBV7-3; d_call: -; clone_size: -; j_call: TRBJ2-2; cdr3_aa: CASSLQTAANTGELFF; cdr3_nt: TGTGCCAGCAGCTTGCAGACAGCCGCGAACACCGGGGAGCTGTTTTTT
v_call: TRBV28; d_call: TRBD1; clone_size: once; j_call: TRBJ1-2; cdr3_aa: CASSLRDREGYTF; cdr3_nt: TGTGCCAGCAGTTTAAGGGACAGGGAAGGCTACACCTTC
v_call: TRBV18; d_call: -; clone_size: -; j_call: TRBJ2-1; cdr3_aa: CASSPPQAMVYNEQFF; cdr3_nt: TGTGCCAGCTCACCACCCCAGGCTATGGTCTACAATGAGCAGTTCTTC
v_call: TRBV5-1; d_call: -; clone_size: -; j_call: TRBJ2-7; cdr3_aa: CASSFGVNSYEQYF; cdr3_nt: TGCGCCAGCAGCTTCGGGGTTAACTCCTACGAGCAGTACTTC
v_call: TRBV11-2; d_call: -; clone_size: -; j_call: TRBJ2-1; cdr3_aa: CASSLRPQGNEQFF; cdr3_nt: TGTGCCAGCAGCTTAAGGCCCCAGGGGAATGAGCAGTTCTTC
v_call: TRBV7-8; d_call: -; clone_size: -; j_call: TRBJ2-3; cdr3_aa: CASSLAGALGKDTQYF; cdr3_nt: TGTGCCAGCAGCTTAGCTGGGGCGTTGGGAAAAGATACGCAGTATTTT
v_call: TRBV11-2; d_call: TRBD1; clone_size: -; j_call: TRBJ1-6; cdr3_aa: CASSPRTGGDSPLHF; cdr3_nt: TGTGCCAGCAGCCCTAGGACAGGGGGCGATTCACCCCTCCACTTT
v_call: TRBV6-2/TRBV6-3; d_call: TRBD1; clone_size: -; j_call: TRBJ1-1; cdr3_aa: CASSRPGQGTTEAFF; cdr3_nt: TGTGCCAGCAGCCGCCCGGGACAGGGAACAACTGAAGCTTTCTTT
v_call: TRBV4-2; d_call: TRBD1; clone_size: -; j_call: TRBJ1-2; cdr3_aa: CASSGTGALSNYGYTF; cdr3_nt: TGTGCCAGCAGCGGGACAGGGGCCCTTTCTAACTATGGCTACACCTTC
v_call: TRBV5-1; d_call: -; clone_size: -; j_call: TRBJ1-6; cdr3_aa: CASSFGQSNSPLHF; cdr3_nt: TGCGCCAGCAGCTTCGGACAGAGTAATTCACCCCTCCACTTT
v_call: TRBV6-2/TRBV6-3; d_call: -; clone_size: -; j_call: TRBJ2-1; cdr3_aa: CASSYQGNEQFF; cdr3_nt: TGTGCCAGCAGTTATCAGGGGAATGAGCAGTTCTTC
v_call: TRBV7-2; d_call: -; clone_size: -; j_call: TRBJ1-1; cdr3_aa: CASSWVRGNTEAFF; cdr3_nt: TGTGCCAGCAGTTGGGTACGGGGAAACACTGAAGCTTTCTTT
v_call: TRBV9; d_call: -; clone_size: -; j_call: TRBJ2-7; cdr3_aa: CASSAYDTKTYEQYF; cdr3_nt: TGTGCCAGCAGCGCCTACGACACGAAGACCTACGAGCAGTACTTC
v_call: TRBV25-1; d_call: TRBD1; clone_size: -; j_call: TRBJ1-2; cdr3_aa: CASRPTGGNGYTF; cdr3_nt: TGTGCCAGCAGGCCAACAGGGGGGAATGGCTACACCTTC
v_call: TRBV7-9; d_call: TRBD1; clone_size: -; j_call: TRBJ2-2; cdr3_aa: CASSHSDRGNLPGELFF; cdr3_nt: TGTGCCAGCAGCCACTCGGACAGGGGGAATCTACCCGGGGAGCTGTTTTTT
v_call: TRBV18; d_call: TRBD1; clone_size: once; j_call: TRBJ1-2; cdr3_aa: CASSPGTGAGYGYTF; cdr3_nt: TGTGCCAGCTCACCGGGAACAGGGGCTGGCTATGGCTACACCTTC
v_call: TRBV5-5; d_call: -; clone_size: -; j_call: TRBJ1-2; cdr3_aa: CASSSGLGARDYGYTF; cdr3_nt: TGTGCCAGCAGCTCGGGCCTGGGCGCCAGGGACTATGGCTACACCTTC
v_call: TRBV7-3; d_call: TRBD1; clone_size: few; j_call: TRBJ2-1; cdr3_aa: CASSLRQGRGNEQFF; cdr3_nt: TGTGCCAGCAGCCTTCGACAGGGGCGCGGAAATGAGCAGTTCTTC
v_call: TRBV6-1; d_call: TRBD2; clone_size: -; j_call: TRBJ2-3; cdr3_aa: CASSEAIAGGPPDTQYF; cdr3_nt: TGTGCCAGCAGTGAAGCGATAGCGGGGGGGCCCCCAGATACGCAGTATTTT
v_call: TRBV27; d_call: TRBD1; clone_size: -; j_call: TRBJ1-4; cdr3_aa: CASSLTGGPNEKLFF; cdr3_nt: TGTGCCAGCAGTTTAACAGGGGGCCCTAATGAAAAACTGTTTTTT
v_call: TRBV28; d_call: TRBD1; clone_size: -; j_call: TRBJ2-7; cdr3_aa: CASRARDRGFYEQYF; cdr3_nt: TGTGCCAGCAGGGCCCGGGACAGGGGCTTTTACGAGCAGTACTTC
v_call: TRBV19; d_call: TRBD1; clone_size: -; j_call: TRBJ2-1; cdr3_aa: CASSVQGARMINEQFF; cdr3_nt: TGTGCCAGTAGTGTACAGGGGGCTCGTATGATCAATGAGCAGTTCTTC
v_call: TRBV3-1/TRBV3-2; d_call: -; clone_size: -; j_call: TRBJ1-6; cdr3_aa: CASHGGNLHSPLHF; cdr3_nt: TGTGCCAGCCACGGGGGGAATCTACATTCACCCCTCCACTTT
v_call: TRBV5-1; d_call: TRBD2; clone_size: many; j_call: TRBJ2-2; cdr3_aa: CASSWTSSSRGTGELFF; cdr3_nt: TGCGCCAGCAGCTGGACTAGTTCCTCGAGGGGCACCGGGGAGCTGTTTTTT
v_call: TRBV7-6; d_call: TRBD1; clone_size: -; j_call: TRBJ1-6; cdr3_aa: CASSSTSDRGSPLHF; cdr3_nt: TGTGCCAGCAGCTCAACATCAGACAGGGGTTCACCCCTCCACTTT
v_call: TRBV10-3; d_call: -; clone_size: -; j_call: TRBJ2-7; cdr3_aa: CAISESGHGYEQYF; cdr3_nt: TGTGCCATCAGTGAAAGCGGGCACGGCTACGAGCAGTACTTC
v_call: TRBV6-5; d_call: TRBD2; clone_size: -; j_call: TRBJ2-4; cdr3_aa: CASSYSGGSKNIQYF; cdr3_nt: TGTGCCAGCAGTTACTCGGGGGGGTCCAAAAACATTCAGTACTTC
v_call: TRBV30; d_call: -; clone_size: -; j_call: TRBJ2-5; cdr3_aa: CAWGLETQYF; cdr3_nt: TGTGCCTGGGGACTAGAGACCCAGTACTTC
v_call: TRBV18; d_call: TRBD2; clone_size: -; j_call: TRBJ2-3; cdr3_aa: CASSPTSPDTQYF; cdr3_nt: TGTGCCAGCTCCCCGACTAGCCCAGATACGCAGTATTTT
v_call: TRBV7-3; d_call: -; clone_size: -; j_call: TRBJ2-3; cdr3_aa: CVSSQGGADTQYF; cdr3_nt: TGTGTCAGCAGTCAAGGAGGTGCAGATACGCAGTATTTT
v_call: TRBV6-2/TRBV6-3; d_call: -; clone_size: -; j_call: TRBJ1-6; cdr3_aa: CASSWASSYNSPLHF; cdr3_nt: TGTGCCAGCAGTTGGGCAAGCTCCTATAATTCACCCCTCCACTTT
v_call: TRBV14; d_call: -; clone_size: -; j_call: TRBJ2-7; cdr3_aa: CASSRHGDEQYF; cdr3_nt: TGTGCCAGCAGCCGCCACGGGGACGAGCAGTACTTC
v_call: TRBV27; d_call: -; clone_size: -; j_call: TRBJ2-1; cdr3_aa: CASSLFRSSYNEQFF; cdr3_nt: TGTGCCAGCAGTTTATTCCGGAGCTCCTACAATGAGCAGTTCTTC
v_call: TRBV5-4; d_call: TRBD1; clone_size: -; j_call: TRBJ1-1; cdr3_aa: CASSKAGTGNTEAFF; cdr3_nt: TGTGCCAGCAGCAAAGCCGGGACAGGGAACACTGAAGCTTTCTTT
v_call: TRBV4-1; d_call: -; clone_size: once; j_call: TRBJ1-3; cdr3_aa: CASSQEERSRNTIYF; cdr3_nt: TGCGCCAGCAGCCAAGAAGAGCGGAGCCGAAACACCATATATTTT
v_call: TRBV4-2; d_call: -; clone_size: -; j_call: TRBJ1-4; cdr3_aa: CASSQEQGTNEKLFF; cdr3_nt: TGTGCCAGCAGCCAAGAGCAGGGGACTAATGAAAAACTGTTTTTT